What follows are 6 T cell receptor beta chains derived from one specimen sequenced in a study of cytomegalovirus exposure and HLA in healthy donors (dated 2017 in TCRdb). The library was produced with the immunoSEQ multiplex PCR assay. The multiplex PCR relied on a mix of 60 forward primers for TCR Vbeta segments and 13 reverse primers for TCR Jbeta segments. In TCRdb, the immuneACCESS table is reduced to in-frame sequences with V and J assigned. These tables do not hold every clone; where another copy was compared, an unresolved V gene accounts for under half, and the others remain unexplained. The data table for this sample lists around 76,000 clones. The top ten clonotypes cover approximately 1.5% of the sample. Sequenced sample: PBMCs. These receptors came from an older woman in good health and CMV-seronegative.

This chain joins TRBV2 and TRBJ2-5; TRBD1 matches at 8 bases. The end of the DNA is better explained by TRBJ2-7, so the J call may be wrong. CDR1 and CDR2 from the germline V gene are SNHLY and FYNNEI. The CDR3 covers 15 residues. The CDR3 sequence: CASRFPGTGVFEQYF. The CDR3 coding sequence is TGTGCCAGCAGATTCCCCGGGACAGGCGTTTTCGAGCAGTACTTC.

The chain uses TRBV7-9 and TRBJ1-6; D is unresolved. This CDR3 has 12 amino acids. Germline assignment: CDR1 SEHNR and CDR2 FQNEAQ (reference sequence). Trimming took off 3 bases at V and 8 bases at J, with 5 bases between the two ends. As DNA, the CDR3 is TGTGCCAGCAGCTTCGAGTATTCACCCCTCCACTTT. Translating gives CASSFEYSPLHF.

The chain couples TRBV9 to TRBJ2-5, with 7 bases matching TRBD1. This CDR3 region has 15 residues. CDR1 and CDR2 (germline): SGDLS, YYNGEE. V gave up 4 bases and J gave up 5 bases; unmatched junction bases: 11. CDR3 residues: CASSPGTVQAETQYF. The CDR3, as DNA: TGTGCCAGCAGCCCCGGGACAGTCCAAGCCGAGACCCAGTACTTC. The full variable domain, completed using reference TRBV9 and TRBJ2-5, is DSGVTQTPKHLITATGQRVTLRCSPRSGDLSVYWYQQSLDQGLQFLIQYYNGEERAKGNILERFSAQQFPDLHSELNLSSLELGDSALYFCASSPGTVQAETQYFGPGTRLLVL.

For this clone: Other DNA sequences in this sample translate to the same CDR3. V gene TRBV14 combines with J gene TRBJ2-7, with TRBD1 identical over 7 bases. The CDR3 has 11 residues. V was pared by 8 bases and J by 2 bases, with 0 bases of the junction left unmatched. The germline gives CDR1 SGHDN, CDR2 FVKESK. The CDR3: CASDRAYEQYF. CDR3 in DNA: TGTGCCAGCGACAGGGCCTACGAGCAGTACTTC.

The chain combines TRBV6-6 with TRBJ2-1; 11 bases align to TRBD1. From germline, CDR1 is MNHNY and CDR2 SVGAGI (reference sequence). V dropped 0 bases and J dropped 10; count of bases not matched to a gene: 5. The length of the CDR3 is 15 residues. CDR3 loop: CASSYSGTGGVEQFF. CDR3 sequence (DNA): TGTGCCAGCAGTTACTCAGGGACAGGGGGAGTCGAGCAGTTCTTC.

Here the CDR3 DNA reads TGCGCCAGCAGCCAAGATTGGGCGACTAGCGGGAGCTTAGCCCCACTCCACGAGCAGTACTTC. Translating gives CASSQDWATSGSLAPLHEQYF. The rearrangement links TRBV4-3 to TRBJ2-5; 12 bases are shared with TRBD2. The J call may be faulty, since TRBJ2-7 better matches the DNA end. This CDR3 region has 21 residues. Germline loops: CDR1 LGHNA, CDR2 YSLEER.